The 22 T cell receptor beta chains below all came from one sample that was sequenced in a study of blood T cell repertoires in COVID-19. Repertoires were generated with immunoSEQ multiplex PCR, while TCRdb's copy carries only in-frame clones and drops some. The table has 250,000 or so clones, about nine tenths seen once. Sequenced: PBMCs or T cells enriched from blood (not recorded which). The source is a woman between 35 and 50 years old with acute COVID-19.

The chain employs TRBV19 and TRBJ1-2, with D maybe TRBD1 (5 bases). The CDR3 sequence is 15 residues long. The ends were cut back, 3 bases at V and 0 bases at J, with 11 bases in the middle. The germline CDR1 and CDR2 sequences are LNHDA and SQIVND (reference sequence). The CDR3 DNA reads TGTGCCAGTAGTATTGGGGGGGGAGCTAACTATGGCTACACCTTC. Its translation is CASSIGGGANYGYTF.

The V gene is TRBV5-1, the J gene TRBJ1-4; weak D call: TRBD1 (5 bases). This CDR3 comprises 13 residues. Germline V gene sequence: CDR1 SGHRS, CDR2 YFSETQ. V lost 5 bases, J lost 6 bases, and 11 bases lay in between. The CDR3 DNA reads TGCGCCAGCAGAACCGACAGCCATGAAAAACTGTTTTTT. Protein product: CASRTDSHEKLFF. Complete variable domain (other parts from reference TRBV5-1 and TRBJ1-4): KAGVTQTPRYLIKTRGQQVTLSCSPISGHRSVSWYQQTPGQGLQFLFEYFSETQRNKGNFPGRFSGRQFSNSRSEMNVSTLELGDSALYLCASRTDSHEKLFFGSGTQLSVL.

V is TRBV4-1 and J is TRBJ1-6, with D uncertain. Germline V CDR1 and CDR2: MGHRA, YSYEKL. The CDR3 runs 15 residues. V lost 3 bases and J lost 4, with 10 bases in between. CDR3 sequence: CASSHPGSYNSPLHF. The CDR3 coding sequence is TGCGCCAGCAGCCACCCGGGATCTTATAATTCACCCCTCCACTTT.

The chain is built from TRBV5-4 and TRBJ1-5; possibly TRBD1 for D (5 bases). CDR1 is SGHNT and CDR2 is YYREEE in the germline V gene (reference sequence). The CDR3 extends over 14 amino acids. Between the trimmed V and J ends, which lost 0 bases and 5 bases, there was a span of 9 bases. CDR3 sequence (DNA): TGTGCCAGCAGCTTGGGTGGGGGGGATCAGCCCCAGCATTTT. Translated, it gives CASSLGGGDQPQHF.

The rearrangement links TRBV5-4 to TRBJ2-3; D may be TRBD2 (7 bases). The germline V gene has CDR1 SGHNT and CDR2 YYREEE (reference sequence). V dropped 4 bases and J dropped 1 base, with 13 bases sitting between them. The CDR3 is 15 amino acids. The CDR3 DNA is TGTGCCAGCAGCCCCGGGGGGCGGGGCACAGATACGCAGTATTTT. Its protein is CASSPGGRGTDTQYF.

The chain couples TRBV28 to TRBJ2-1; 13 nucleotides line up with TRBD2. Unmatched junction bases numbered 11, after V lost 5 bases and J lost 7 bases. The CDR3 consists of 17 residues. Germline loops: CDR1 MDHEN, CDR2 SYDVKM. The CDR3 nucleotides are TGTGCCAGCAGTCCGGCCATTGGACTAGCGGGAGTGAATGAGCAGTTCTTC. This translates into CASSPAIGLAGVNEQFF. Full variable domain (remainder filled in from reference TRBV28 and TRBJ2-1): DVKVTQSSRYLVKRTGEKVFLECVQDMDHENMFWYRQDPGLGLRLIYFSYDVKMKEKGDIPEGYSVSREKKERFSLILESASTNQTSMYLCASSPAIGLAGVNEQFFGPGTRLTVL.

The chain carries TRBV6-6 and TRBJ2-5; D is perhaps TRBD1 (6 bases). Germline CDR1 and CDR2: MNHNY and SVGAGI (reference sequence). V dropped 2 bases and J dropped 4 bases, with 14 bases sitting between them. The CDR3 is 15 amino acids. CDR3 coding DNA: TGTGCCAGCAGTTACATTGGGGGCATTCTAGAGACCCAGTACTTC. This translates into CASSYIGGILETQYF.

CDR3 in DNA: TGTGCCTGGACCTGGCCGCAGGGGACTGAAGCTTTCTTT. It codes for CAWTWPQGTEAFF. The rearrangement joins TRBV30 to TRBJ1-1; D may be TRBD1 (6 bases). CDR1 is GTSNPN, CDR2 SVGIG, per germline (reference sequence). CDR3 length: 13 amino acids. Deletions cut 4 bases from V and 5 bases from J, with 14 bases between.

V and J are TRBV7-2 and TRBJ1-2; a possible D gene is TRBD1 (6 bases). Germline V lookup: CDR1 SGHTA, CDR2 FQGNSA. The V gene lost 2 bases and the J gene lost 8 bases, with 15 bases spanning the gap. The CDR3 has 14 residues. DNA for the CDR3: TGTGCCAGCAGCTTAAGAACAGGGTATACAGGCTACACCTTC. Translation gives CASSLRTGYTGYTF.

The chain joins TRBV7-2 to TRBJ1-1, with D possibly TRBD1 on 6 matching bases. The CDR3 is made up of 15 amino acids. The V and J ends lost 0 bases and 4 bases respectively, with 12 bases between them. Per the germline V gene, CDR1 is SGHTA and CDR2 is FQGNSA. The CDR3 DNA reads TGTGCCAGCAGCTTAGCGATCGGCAGGGGCACTGAAGCTTTCTTT. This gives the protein CASSLAIGRGTEAFF.

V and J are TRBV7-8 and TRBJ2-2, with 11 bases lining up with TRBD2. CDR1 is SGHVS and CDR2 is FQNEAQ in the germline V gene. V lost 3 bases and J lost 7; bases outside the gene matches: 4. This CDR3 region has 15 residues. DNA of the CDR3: TGTGCCAGCAGCTTTAGCGGGAGGGCCGACGGGGAGCTGTTTTTT. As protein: CASSFSGRADGELFF.

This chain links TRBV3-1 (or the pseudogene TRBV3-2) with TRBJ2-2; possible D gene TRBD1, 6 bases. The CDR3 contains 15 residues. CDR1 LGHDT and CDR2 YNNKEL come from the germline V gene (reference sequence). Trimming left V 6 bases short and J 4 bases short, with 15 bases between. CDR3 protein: CASRQSGGSTGELFF. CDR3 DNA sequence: TGTGCCAGCAGGCAAAGTGGGGGCAGCACCGGGGAGCTGTTTTTT.

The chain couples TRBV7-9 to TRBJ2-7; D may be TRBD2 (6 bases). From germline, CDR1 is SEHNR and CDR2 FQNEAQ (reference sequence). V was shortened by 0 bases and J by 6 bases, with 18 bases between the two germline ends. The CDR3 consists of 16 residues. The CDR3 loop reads CASSLAPHSLEGEQYV. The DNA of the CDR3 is TGTGCCAGCAGCTTAGCCCCTCACAGCCTGGAGGGCGAGCAGTACGTC.

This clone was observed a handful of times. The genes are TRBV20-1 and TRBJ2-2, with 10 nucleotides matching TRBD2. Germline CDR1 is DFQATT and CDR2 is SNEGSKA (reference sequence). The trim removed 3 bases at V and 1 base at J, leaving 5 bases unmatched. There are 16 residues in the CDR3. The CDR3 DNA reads TGCAGTGCTAGTCGGGCTAGCGGGGGGAACACCGGGGAGCTGTTTTTT. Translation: CSASRASGGNTGELFF.

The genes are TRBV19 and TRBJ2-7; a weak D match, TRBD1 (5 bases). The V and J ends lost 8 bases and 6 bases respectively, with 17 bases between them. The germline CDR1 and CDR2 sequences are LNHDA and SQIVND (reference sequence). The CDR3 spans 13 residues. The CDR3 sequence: CASRLFQGGEQYF. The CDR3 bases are TGTGCCAGTCGCCTTTTTCAGGGTGGCGAGCAGTACTTC.

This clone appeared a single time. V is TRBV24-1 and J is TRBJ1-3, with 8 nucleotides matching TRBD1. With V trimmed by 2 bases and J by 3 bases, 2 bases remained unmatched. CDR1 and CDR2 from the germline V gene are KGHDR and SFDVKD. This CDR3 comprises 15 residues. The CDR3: CATSDSGQGGNTIYF. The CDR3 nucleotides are TGTGCCACCAGTGATTCTGGACAGGGTGGAAACACCATATATTTT.

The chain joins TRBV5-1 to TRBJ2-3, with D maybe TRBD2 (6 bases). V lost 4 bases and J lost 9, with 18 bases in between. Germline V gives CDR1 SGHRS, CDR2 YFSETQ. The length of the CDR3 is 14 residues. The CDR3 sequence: CASSAGPWESTQYF. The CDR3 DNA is TGCGCCAGCAGCGCGGGGCCCTGGGAATCGACGCAGTATTTT.

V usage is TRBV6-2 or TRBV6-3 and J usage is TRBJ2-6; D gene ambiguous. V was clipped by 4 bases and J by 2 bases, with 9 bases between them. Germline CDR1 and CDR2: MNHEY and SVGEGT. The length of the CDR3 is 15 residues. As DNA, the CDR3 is TGTGCCAGCAGTTTTAACAGACCTGGGGCCAACGTCCTGACTTTC. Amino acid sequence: CASSFNRPGANVLTF.

This CDR3 reads CASSNRGAAYEQYF. CDR3 nucleotides: TGTGCCAGCAGCAACCGGGGAGCGGCCTACGAGCAGTACTTC. The chain recombines TRBV7-2 with TRBJ2-7; D is possibly TRBD2 (5 bases). This CDR3 spans 14 amino acids. Trimming took 5 bases from V and 2 from J, leaving 13 bases between them. Germline values: CDR1 SGHTA, CDR2 FQGNSA.

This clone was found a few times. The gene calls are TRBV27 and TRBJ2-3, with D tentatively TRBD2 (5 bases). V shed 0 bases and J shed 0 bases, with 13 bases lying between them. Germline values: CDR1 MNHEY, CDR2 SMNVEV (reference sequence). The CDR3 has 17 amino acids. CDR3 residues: CASSLSERTGSTDTQYF. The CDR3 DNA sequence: TGTGCCAGCAGTTTATCGGAGCGGACGGGTAGCACAGATACGCAGTATTTT.

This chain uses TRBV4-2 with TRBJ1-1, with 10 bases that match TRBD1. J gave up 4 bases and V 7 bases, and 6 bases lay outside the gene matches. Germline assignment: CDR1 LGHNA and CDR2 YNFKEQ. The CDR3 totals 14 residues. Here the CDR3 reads CASTSGQGGTEAFF. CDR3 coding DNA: TGTGCCAGCACGAGCGGACAGGGGGGCACTGAAGCTTTCTTT.

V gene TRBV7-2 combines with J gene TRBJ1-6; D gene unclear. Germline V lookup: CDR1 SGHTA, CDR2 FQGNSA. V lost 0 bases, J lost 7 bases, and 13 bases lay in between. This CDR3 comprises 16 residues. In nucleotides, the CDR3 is TGTGCCAGCAGCTTAGCTGGAAACAGAAAGAATTCACCCCTCCACTTT. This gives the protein CASSLAGNRKNSPLHF.